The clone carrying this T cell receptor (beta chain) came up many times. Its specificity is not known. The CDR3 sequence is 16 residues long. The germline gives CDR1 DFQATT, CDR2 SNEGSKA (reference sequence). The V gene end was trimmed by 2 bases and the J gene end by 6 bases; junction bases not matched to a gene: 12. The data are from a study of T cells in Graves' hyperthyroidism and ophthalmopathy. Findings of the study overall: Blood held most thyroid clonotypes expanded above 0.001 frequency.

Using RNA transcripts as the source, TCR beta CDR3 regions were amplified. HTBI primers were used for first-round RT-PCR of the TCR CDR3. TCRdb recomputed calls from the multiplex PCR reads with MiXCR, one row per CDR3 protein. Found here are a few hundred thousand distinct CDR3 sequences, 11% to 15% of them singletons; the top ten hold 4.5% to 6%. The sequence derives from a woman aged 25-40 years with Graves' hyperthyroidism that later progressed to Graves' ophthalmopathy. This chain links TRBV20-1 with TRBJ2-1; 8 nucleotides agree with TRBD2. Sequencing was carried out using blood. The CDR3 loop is CSARYIAGGPPNEQFF. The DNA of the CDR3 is TGCAGTGCTAGATATATCGCGGGAGGTCCCCCCAATGAGCAGTTCTTC.